This passage covers 23 T cell receptor beta chains from one sample sequenced in a study of patients and donors after allogeneic stem cell transplantation. TCRdb re-analysed the RT-PCR reads in MiXCR, keeping a single row per CDR3 protein. Among hundreds of thousands of distinct CDR3 sequences listed, roughly 16% were seen once. The specimen sequenced was blood, either unsorted or a sorted T cell fraction (not recorded which). Every receptor here comes from a human donor who was either an allogeneic HSCT recipient or a stem cell or donor lymphocyte infusion donor (not recorded which). It is not recorded whose cells these are; they may come from a transplant donor.

The chain joins TRBV30 to TRBJ2-5, with unresolved D. The CDR3 length is 12 residues. CDR1 and CDR2 from the germline V gene are GTSNPN and SVGIG (reference sequence). Trimming shortened V by 3 bases and J by 7 bases, and 12 bases separated the two germline ends. In nucleotides, the CDR3 is TGTGCCTGGAGCGCCCTTCGAGGGACCCAGTACTTC. As protein: CAWSALRGTQYF.

In this sample, this clonotype turned up a few times. The chain carries TRBV6-6 and TRBJ2-5; D gene unclear. The CDR3 extends over 10 amino acids. The germline gives CDR1 MNHNY, CDR2 SVGAGI (reference sequence). Trimming left V 8 bases short and J 5 bases short, with 6 bases between. The CDR3 region is CASWAETQYF. CDR3 DNA: TGTGCCAGCTGGGCGGAGACCCAGTACTTC.

This clonotype was counted a few times. The chain is built from TRBV7-3 and TRBJ2-3, with 9 bases fitting TRBD2. Losses at the gene ends were 5 bases for V and 5 bases for J; bases not matched to a gene: 8. The CDR3 has 15 amino acids. Germline assignment: CDR1 SGHTA and CDR2 FQGTGA. CDR3 DNA sequence: TGTGCCAGCAGCCCAACGGGACTAGCTATAGATACGCAGTATTTT. Encoded protein: CASSPTGLAIDTQYF.

This chain links TRBV9 with TRBJ2-2; D gene ambiguous. Deletions cut 0 bases from V and 6 bases from J, with 6 bases between. The CDR3 covers 13 residues. The germline V gene has CDR1 SGDLS and CDR2 YYNGEE. CDR3 sequence reads: CASSVGPPGELFF. The CDR3 coding sequence is TGTGCCAGCAGCGTAGGACCACCCGGGGAGCTGTTTTTT.

The chain couples TRBV7-2 to TRBJ2-5; no clear D. Germline V gene sequence: CDR1 SGHTA, CDR2 FQGNSA. The V gene lost 2 bases and the J gene lost 4 bases, with 14 bases spanning the gap. The CDR3 runs to 15 residues. The CDR3 here is CASSLSGRSGETQYF. The CDR3 DNA sequence: TGTGCCAGCAGCTTATCGGGTAGATCAGGAGAGACCCAGTACTTC.

V usage is TRBV7-2 and J usage is TRBJ2-1; the match to TRBD2 covers 10 bases. Germline lookup yields CDR1 SGHTA and CDR2 FQGNSA. The CDR3 loop spans 15 amino acids. Trimming took 5 bases from V and 8 from J; bases not matched to a gene: 9. The CDR3 sequence: CASSPLPGLAHEQFF. The CDR3 DNA sequence: TGTGCCAGCAGCCCACTACCGGGACTAGCGCATGAGCAGTTCTTC.

This clonotype turned up a few times. The chain joins TRBV14 to TRBJ1-5; a weak D match, TRBD1 (6 bases). This CDR3 comprises 17 residues. Trimming shortened V by 4 bases and J by 1 base, and 17 bases separated the two germline ends. Germline V CDR1 and CDR2: SGHDN, FVKESK. As DNA, the CDR3 is TGTGCCAGCAGCCCAGGCAGGGGCGGGTGGAGCAATCAGCCCCAGCATTTT. It encodes CASSPGRGGWSNQPQHF. Combining the CDR3 with reference TRBV14 and TRBJ1-5 gives the whole variable domain EAGVTQFPSHSVIEKGQTVTLRCDPISGHDNLYWYRRVMGKEIKFLLHFVKESKQDESGMPNNRFLAERTGGTYSTLKVQPAELEDSGVYFCASSPGRGGWSNQPQHFGDGTRLSIL.

The chain recombines TRBV11-1 with TRBJ2-1; D perhaps matches TRBD2 (6 bases). Trimming left V 2 bases short and J 1 base short, with 18 bases between. The germline CDR1 and CDR2 sequences are SGHAT and FQDESV (reference sequence). The CDR3 sequence is 18 residues long. The CDR3 sequence: CASSLSPRDSQSYNEQFF. As DNA, the CDR3 is TGTGCCAGCAGCTTATCTCCCCGGGACTCCCAGTCCTACAATGAGCAGTTCTTC.

The chain links TRBV6-2 or TRBV6-3 to TRBJ1-1, with D uncertain. CDR1 is MNHEY, CDR2 SVGEGT, per germline. V lost 7 bases, J lost 7 bases, and 10 bases lay in between. The CDR3 is 11 amino acids. The chain's CDR3 is CASIRAGEAFF. As DNA, the CDR3 is TGTGCCAGCATCCGAGCAGGTGAAGCTTTCTTT.

This clonotype was seen ten or more times. The rearrangement uses TRBV5-1 and TRBJ1-2, with D hard to call. CDR3 size: 12 residues. Looked up from germline, CDR1 is SGHRS and CDR2 is YFSETQ. Trimming stripped 0 bases from V and 5 bases from J, with 5 bases between. The CDR3 spells CASSLGDYGYTF. The CDR3 DNA reads as TGCGCCAGCAGCTTGGGGGATTATGGCTACACCTTC.

This rearrangement joins TRBV6-1 to TRBJ2-3; D is unresolved. The V end lost 3 bases, the J end lost 6 bases, and 13 bases lay between the germline ends. This CDR3 is built from 14 residues. Germline V gene lookup returns CDR1 MNHNS and CDR2 SASEGT. CDR3 DNA sequence: TGTGCCAGCAGTGAGCCGGGCCAGGCCGATACGCAGTATTTT. It codes for CASSEPGQADTQYF.

This clonotype came up a few times. The V gene is TRBV5-1, the J gene TRBJ2-5; no firm D call. CDR1 SGHRS and CDR2 YFSETQ come from the germline V gene. This CDR3 is built from 17 residues. Trimming removed 0 bases from V and 2 bases from J, with 17 bases in between. The CDR3 nucleotides read TGCGCCAGCAGCTTGGAAGATTTGGGTCCCTGGCAAGAGACCCAGTACTTC. Residues: CASSLEDLGPWQETQYF.

The chain uses TRBV29-1 and TRBJ2-2, with 10 bases that match TRBD2. The trim removed 4 bases at V and 5 bases at J, leaving 7 bases unmatched. The CDR3 length is 15 residues. CDR1 and CDR2 (germline): SQVTM, ANQGSEA. As DNA, the CDR3 is TGCAGCGTTGGCCCTAGCGGGAGCAAGACCGGGGAGCTGTTTTTT. As protein: CSVGPSGSKTGELFF.

The rearrangement uses TRBV24-1 and TRBJ1-1; D not resolved. The CDR3 extends over 15 amino acids. CDR1 and CDR2 (germline): KGHDR, SFDVKD. The V gene lost 2 bases and the J gene lost 1 base, with 10 bases spanning the gap. In DNA form, the CDR3 reads TGTGCCACCAGTGATTCTGGACGGCCGAACACTGAAGCTTTCTTT. This codes for CATSDSGRPNTEAFF.

This clonotype was seen more than once but under ten times. J is TRBJ2-1 and V is TRBV6-2 or TRBV6-3, with TRBD2 matching 7 bases. Germline V gene data show CDR1 as MNHEY and CDR2 as SVGEGT. V was clipped by 8 bases and J by 7 bases; unmatched bases: 2. The CDR3 covers 11 residues. CDR3 amino acids: CASGRENEQFF. CDR3 bases: TGTGCCAGCGGGAGGGAGAATGAGCAGTTCTTC.

The table lists this clonotype with many counts. This chain joins TRBV18 and TRBJ2-3; D call uncertain. V was pared by 8 bases and J by 2 bases, with 5 bases between. The CDR3 covers 11 residues. CDR1 KGHSH and CDR2 LQKENI come from the germline V gene. The CDR3 reads CASSPTDTQYF. The CDR3 region has the DNA TGTGCCAGCAGTCCCACAGATACGCAGTATTTT.

J is TRBJ2-5 and V is TRBV5-6; the D is unclear. Germline V gives CDR1 SGHDT, CDR2 YYEEEE. The CDR3 is 14 amino acids. V lost 0 bases and J 1 base, leaving 7 bases between the germline ends. The CDR3 nucleotides read TGTGCCAGCAGCTTGGTTAAAGTCCAAGAGACCCAGTACTTC. This translates into CASSLVKVQETQYF.

This clonotype occurred a few times. This chain joins TRBV5-1 and TRBJ2-4, with D perhaps matching TRBD2 (5 bases). There are 14 residues in the CDR3. Germline assignment: CDR1 SGHRS and CDR2 YFSETQ. The V gene lost 0 bases and the J gene lost 6 bases, with 10 bases spanning the gap. The CDR3 spells CASSLGRERNIQYF. The DNA of the CDR3 is TGCGCCAGCAGCTTGGGCCGGGAAAGAAACATTCAGTACTTC.

The J gene is TRBJ1-2, the V gene TRBV4-3; 7 bases fit TRBD1. CDR1 and CDR2 (germline): LGHNA, YSLEER. With V trimmed by 3 bases and J by 6 bases, 4 bases remained unmatched. The CDR3 runs to 13 residues. CDR3 bases: TGCGCCAGCAGCCACAGGGACAGAAATGGCTACACCTTC. This gives the protein CASSHRDRNGYTF.

The chain employs TRBV29-1 and TRBJ1-1; D is ambiguous. The germline V gene has CDR1 SQVTM and CDR2 ANQGSEA. Trimming cost V 4 bases and J 0 bases, with 15 bases left between them. CDR3 length: 15 residues. CDR3 in DNA: TGCAGCGTTGCGGGGAGGCAGATCATGAACACTGAAGCTTTCTTT. Encoded protein: CSVAGRQIMNTEAFF.

This clonotype was counted once. This sequence joins TRBV30 and TRBJ2-5; TRBD2 aligns across 7 bases. Trimming removed 2 bases from V and 5 bases from J; junction bases left unmatched: 5. CDR3 length equals 13 residues. Germline V gene data show CDR1 as GTSNPN and CDR2 as SVGIG (reference sequence). The CDR3 protein is CAWSPLSGETQYF. In DNA, the CDR3 is TGTGCCTGGAGTCCCCTTAGCGGGGAGACCCAGTACTTC.

J is TRBJ2-7 and V is TRBV21-1. TRBV21-1 is termed a pseudogene. There are 12 residues in the CDR3. The CDR3 coding sequence is TGTGCCAGCAGCAACTACTCCTACGAGCAGTACTTC. Translating it yields CASSNYSYEQYF.

This clonotype was recorded at least ten times. The CDR3 DNA reads as TGTGCCAGCAGCCAAATTTTTCCGCCGGGACAGGGAGAGACCCAGTACTTC. Translation: CASSQIFPPGQGETQYF. The chain carries TRBV3-1 and TRBJ2-5; 9 bases line up with TRBD1. CDR1 is LGHDT, CDR2 YNNKEL, per germline (reference sequence). The CDR3 runs to 17 residues. The V gene end was trimmed by 2 bases and the J gene end by 4 bases; junction bases not matched to a gene: 11.